These 24 T cell receptor beta chains share one sample of origin, sequenced in a study of beta chain features in type 1 diabetes. Expressed TCRB transcripts were sequenced after all isolated RNA was converted to cDNA. Clones were read by immunoSEQ multiplex PCR, and TCRdb kept only the in-frame ones, dropping some. The table lists 350,000 to 450,000 clones, around 15% of them singletons, with approximately 0.02% in the top ten. Sequenced material: naive CD4+ T cells from blood. The origin of the receptors is a woman aged 18-29 years in good health.

CDR3 sequence (DNA): TGTGCCAGCAGCCCCTCGAGCGGGAGGGCCTGGAATGAGCAGTTCTTC. It is translated as CASSPSSGRAWNEQFF. This chain uses TRBV9 with TRBJ2-1; 10 bases line up with TRBD2. The CDR3 has 16 amino acids. Germline trimming cut 4 bases from V and 7 bases from J; bases unmatched to any gene: 11. In germline, CDR1 is SGDLS, CDR2 YYNGEE.

V and J are TRBV5-6 and TRBJ2-1; 10 nucleotides line up with TRBD2. Germline trimming cut 5 bases from V and 7 bases from J; bases unmatched to any gene: 6. Germline lookup yields CDR1 SGHDT and CDR2 YYEEEE. There are 14 residues in the CDR3. Here the CDR3 DNA reads TGTGCCAGCAGGTGGGGACTAGCGAATAATGAGCAGTTCTTC. Its protein is CASRWGLANNEQFF.

The chain is built from TRBV19 and TRBJ2-1, with TRBD2 matching 15 bases. The V and J ends lost 9 bases and 10 bases, in that order; junction bases with no gene match: 10. Germline CDR1 reads LNHDA; CDR2 reads SQIVND (reference sequence). The CDR3 has 15 amino acids. The CDR3 nucleotides are TGTGCCAGCACCGGGACTAGCGGGAGGAATCGGGAGCAGTTCTTC. It encodes CASTGTSGRNREQFF.

This clone was detected a few times. The chain links TRBV7-2 to TRBJ1-5; no firm D call. The germline V gene has CDR1 SGHTA and CDR2 FQGNSA. This CDR3 is built from 15 residues. Trimming stripped 1 base from V and 0 bases from J, with 7 bases between. CDR3 bases: TGTGCCAGCAGCTTAGGTACAGTTAGCAATCAGCCCCAGCATTTT. Amino acid sequence: CASSLGTVSNQPQHF.

This chain links TRBV11-2 with TRBJ2-1, with 8 bases matching TRBD2. CDR1 and CDR2 from the germline V gene are SGHAT and FQNNGV. The CDR3 is 17 amino acids. V was clipped by 5 bases and J by 5 bases; unmatched bases: 14. CDR3 nucleotide sequence: TGTGCCAGCAGCCGCCGTACACGGGAGGGCCGTCACAATGAGCAGTTCTTC. As protein: CASSRRTREGRHNEQFF.

This clone was seen only a few times. The V gene is TRBV30, the J gene TRBJ2-7, with 13 nucleotides matching TRBD2. The J segment lost 5 bases and the V segment lost 3 bases, leaving 13 bases of the junction unmatched. Germline V gene sequence: CDR1 GTSNPN, CDR2 SVGIG (reference sequence). The CDR3 is 17 residues long. Written as DNA, the CDR3 is TGTGCCTGGAGCCAAAGGACTAGCGGGAGAAGAAGGAACGAGCAGTACTTC. Encoded protein: CAWSQRTSGRRRNEQYF. The full variable domain, its missing parts supplied by reference TRBV30 and TRBJ2-7, is SQTIHQWPATLVQPVGSPLSLECTVEGTSNPNLYWYRQAAGRGLQLLFYSVGIGQISSEVPQNLSASRPQDRQFILSSKKLLLSDSGFYLCAWSQRTSGRRRNEQYFGPGTRLTVT.

The chain recombines TRBV7-9 with TRBJ1-1, with 7 bases matching TRBD1. The V and J ends lost 5 bases and 4 bases, in that order; junction bases with no gene match: 4. Germline assignment: CDR1 SEHNR and CDR2 FQNEAQ (reference sequence). The length of the CDR3 is 13 residues. Here the CDR3 reads CASSQGTATEAFF. CDR3 bases: TGTGCCAGCAGCCAAGGGACAGCCACTGAAGCTTTCTTT.

CDR3 DNA sequence: TGTGCCTGGAGTGTCGGAGGAGACACCGGGGAGCTGTTTTTT. Translating gives CAWSVGGDTGELFF. The genes are TRBV30 and TRBJ2-2, with D possibly TRBD2 on 5 matching bases. Per the germline V gene, CDR1 is GTSNPN and CDR2 is SVGIG (reference sequence). This CDR3 is 14 amino acids long. Between the trimmed V and J ends, which lost 0 bases and 3 bases, there was a span of 8 bases.

The sample holds one count of this clone. The CDR3 DNA is TGTGCCAGCAGTAGGGACAGGGTAGTAAATGAGCAGTTCTTC. Its protein is CASSRDRVVNEQFF. This rearrangement joins TRBV6-1 to TRBJ2-1; TRBD1 matches 9 bases. The germline gives CDR1 MNHNS, CDR2 SASEGT. V was pared by 5 bases and J by 7 bases, with 6 bases of the junction left unmatched. The CDR3 contains 14 residues.

The chain joins TRBV7-2 to TRBJ2-3; 8 nucleotides align to TRBD2. This CDR3 comprises 17 residues. V shed 2 bases, J shed 4 bases, and the junction held 11 bases outside the gene matches. CDR1 and CDR2 from the germline V gene are SGHTA and FQGNSA. The CDR3 region is CASSLTPGGRSSDTQYF. Written as DNA, the CDR3 is TGTGCCAGCAGCTTAACCCCCGGCGGGAGGAGCTCAGATACGCAGTATTTT.

This clone was recorded a few times. This sequence joins TRBV13 and TRBJ1-1; D gene ambiguous. Trimming shortened V by 4 bases and J by 1 base, and 4 bases separated the two germline ends. The CDR3 contains 12 residues. Germline loops: CDR1 PRHDT, CDR2 FYEKMQ (reference sequence). DNA for the CDR3: TGTGCCAGCAGCTACAGGAACACTGAAGCTTTCTTT. The encoded protein is CASSYRNTEAFF.

The gene calls are TRBV7-2 and TRBJ2-5; 9 bases fit TRBD1. This CDR3 has 15 amino acids. From germline, CDR1 is SGHTA and CDR2 FQGNSA. V lost 3 bases, J lost 4 bases, and 6 bases stayed unmatched. The DNA for the CDR3 is TGTGCCAGCAGCTTGGCACAGGGGGCAGCAGAGACCCAGTACTTC. It translates to CASSLAQGAAETQYF.

This clone was observed a few times. The chain carries TRBV28 and TRBJ2-1; 7 bases match TRBD2. The CDR3 runs to 16 residues. Germline CDR1 is MDHEN and CDR2 is SYDVKM. V lost 4 bases to trimming and J lost 1 base; unmatched junction nucleotides: 7. CDR3 residues: CASSSGLAASYNEQFF. Written as DNA, the CDR3 is TGTGCCAGCAGTTCTGGTCTAGCGGCTTCCTACAATGAGCAGTTCTTC. Complete variable domain (other parts from reference TRBV28 and TRBJ2-1): DVKVTQSSRYLVKRTGEKVFLECVQDMDHENMFWYRQDPGLGLRLIYFSYDVKMKEKGDIPEGYSVSREKKERFSLILESASTNQTSMYLCASSSGLAASYNEQFFGPGTRLTVL.

The chain links TRBV18 to TRBJ1-5; D gene uncertain. V dropped 2 bases and J dropped 7 bases, with 6 bases sitting between them. Germline CDR1 KGHSH, CDR2 LQKENI. The CDR3 spans 12 residues. The CDR3 here is CASSPSTQPQHF. The CDR3 nucleotides are TGTGCCAGCTCACCATCAACACAGCCCCAGCATTTT.

The chain recombines TRBV5-1 with TRBJ2-7; TRBD1 agrees at 10 bases. The CDR3 is 14 amino acids. Unmatched junction bases numbered 10, after V lost 7 bases and J lost 6 bases. Germline CDR1 reads SGHRS; CDR2 reads YFSETQ. This CDR3 reads CASLSGTGEAEQYF. DNA for the CDR3: TGCGCCAGCCTCTCCGGGACAGGGGAGGCCGAGCAGTACTTC. Together with reference TRBV5-1 and TRBJ2-7, the CDR3 gives the full variable domain: KAGVTQTPRYLIKTRGQQVTLSCSPISGHRSVSWYQQTPGQGLQFLFEYFSETQRNKGNFPGRFSGRQFSNSRSEMNVSTLELGDSALYLCASLSGTGEAEQYFGPGTRLTVT.

This clone was counted a few times. The rearrangement uses TRBV29-1 and TRBJ1-2; TRBD1 matches at 7 bases. Germline CDR1 and CDR2: SQVTM and ANQGSEA. J was trimmed by 2 bases and V by 6 bases; bases with no gene match: 3. CDR3 length: 12 residues. The CDR3 is CSVATGNYGYTF. CDR3 in DNA: TGCAGCGTCGCGACAGGGAACTATGGCTACACCTTC.

This chain joins TRBV5-1 and TRBJ2-2; TRBD2 aligns across 7 bases. V dropped 5 bases and J dropped 0; count of bases not matched to a gene: 4. This CDR3 has 15 residues. Germline CDR1 and CDR2: SGHRS and YFSETQ. CDR3 bases: TGCGCCAGCAGGCCTGGGAGGGCGAACACCGGGGAGCTGTTTTTT. It specifies CASRPGRANTGELFF.

The J gene is TRBJ2-2, the V gene TRBV9; 11 bases map to TRBD2. V was clipped by 0 bases and J by 6 bases; unmatched bases: 1. Germline CDR1 SGDLS, CDR2 YYNGEE. This CDR3 comprises 15 residues. The CDR3 DNA sequence: TGTGCCAGCAGCGTAGTACTAGCGGGAGCCGGGGAGCTGTTTTTT. The encoded protein is CASSVVLAGAGELFF.

V and J are TRBV4-3 and TRBJ1-2; TRBD1 matches 7 bases. The length of the CDR3 is 14 residues. Losses at the gene ends were 4 bases for V and 4 bases for J; bases not matched to a gene: 6. Germline loops: CDR1 LGHNA, CDR2 YSLEER. CDR3 nucleotides: TGCGCCAGCAGCCGAAACCGGGACAGCTATGGCTACACCTTC. Its translation is CASSRNRDSYGYTF.

This clone was seen more than once but under ten times. CDR3 nucleotide sequence: TGCAGCGTTGGTGGGACAGGGAACAAGGAAAAACTGTTTTTT. Amino acid sequence: CSVGGTGNKEKLFF. The chain is built from TRBV29-1 and TRBJ1-4; 9 bases map to TRBD1. This CDR3 has 14 amino acids. The junction had 8 bases not matched to a gene; V was cut back by 4 bases and J by 8 bases. The V gene's germline CDR1 is SQVTM and CDR2 ANQGSEA.

In this sample, this clone turned up once. The CDR3 here is CSAFQGKETQYF. In nucleotides, the CDR3 is TGCAGCGCCTTCCAGGGAAAGGAGACCCAGTACTTC. The chain combines TRBV29-1 with TRBJ2-7, with D possibly TRBD1 on 5 matching bases. The J call could be wrong; TRBJ2-5 is a better fit for the DNA end. The CDR3 contains 12 residues. Germline CDR1 is SQVTM and CDR2 is ANQGSEA.

This clone was seen a handful of times. The chain is built from TRBV30 and TRBJ1-5; 7 nucleotides line up with TRBD1. Germline-derived CDR1 and CDR2 are GTSNPN and SVGIG (reference sequence). The junction had 6 bases not matched to a gene; V was cut back by 5 bases and J by 5 bases. The CDR3 is 13 residues long. CDR3 sequence: CAWDYRGHQPQHF. CDR3 bases: TGTGCCTGGGACTACAGGGGCCATCAGCCCCAGCATTTT.

The rearrangement links TRBV5-1 to TRBJ2-1; D is unclear. Germline V lookup: CDR1 SGHRS, CDR2 YFSETQ. Deletions cut 0 bases from V and 6 bases from J, with 10 bases between. CDR3 length: 14 amino acids. As DNA, the CDR3 is TGCGCCAGCAGCTTGGAACGACTCATCAATGAGCAGTTCTTC. As protein: CASSLERLINEQFF.

The V call is TRBV29-1, the J call TRBJ1-2; 12 bases agree with TRBD1. The CDR3 is 16 residues long. The V segment lost 6 bases and the J segment 4 bases; nucleotides outside the gene matches: 12. Per the germline V gene, CDR1 is SQVTM and CDR2 is ANQGSEA. The CDR3 coding sequence is TGCAGCGTAGTCCGGGACAGGGGGCGCCTCGGCTATGGCTACACCTTC. It specifies CSVVRDRGRLGYGYTF.